The 24 T cell receptor beta chains below come from one sample, sequenced in a study of T cell repertoires in cytomegalovirus infection. TCRdb reprocessed the reads with MiXCR, giving one entry per CDR3 protein. The sample carries about 330,000 distinct CDR3 sequences, around a third recorded once. The antigens these receptors bind are not known. The input for sequencing was cultured PBMCs, taken from culture after CMV antigen stimulation. The source is a human donor in good health (CMV status not recorded). Some clones in this sample may be carry-over from other donors' samples.

This clonotype was recorded a few times. The chain carries TRBV7-2 and TRBJ2-1; 8 nucleotides agree with TRBD2. The V gene end was trimmed by 0 bases and the J gene end by 7 bases; junction bases not matched to a gene: 11. Germline assignment: CDR1 SGHTA and CDR2 FQGNSA. The CDR3 runs to 17 residues. The CDR3 reads CASSLAFSGTGWNEQFF. The CDR3, as DNA: TGTGCCAGCAGCTTAGCCTTTAGCGGGACGGGGTGGAATGAGCAGTTCTTC.

The rearrangement joins TRBV20-1 to TRBJ1-5; D gene ambiguous. Germline CDR1 is DFQATT and CDR2 is SNEGSKA (reference sequence). V shed 3 bases and J shed 3 bases, with 15 bases lying between them. The CDR3 has 15 amino acids. CDR3 protein: CSARGSGNNNQPQHF. As DNA, the CDR3 is TGCAGTGCTAGGGGTTCCGGAAATAACAATCAGCCCCAGCATTTT.

The genes are TRBV5-1 and TRBJ2-5, with D possibly being TRBD2 (5 bases). Germline lookup yields CDR1 SGHRS and CDR2 YFSETQ. The CDR3 has 13 amino acids. Trimming removed 2 bases at V and 4 bases at J, with 9 bases between. The CDR3 reads CASSFGELETQYF. In nucleotides, the CDR3 is TGCGCCAGCAGCTTCGGGGAGTTAGAGACCCAGTACTTC.

This clonotype was observed a handful of times. This chain joins TRBV15 and TRBJ2-7; TRBD2 matches 9 bases. Looked up from germline, CDR1 is LNHNV and CDR2 is YYDKDF (reference sequence). V gave up 0 bases and J gave up 6 bases; unmatched junction bases: 6. The length of the CDR3 is 15 residues. CDR3 loop: CATSRDQWTSAEQYF. In DNA, the CDR3 is TGTGCCACCAGCAGAGATCAGTGGACTAGCGCCGAGCAGTACTTC.

The chain combines TRBV20-1 with TRBJ1-1; 8 bases are shared with TRBD1. After removal of 6 bases from V and 5 bases from J, the junction contained 5 bases not matched to a gene. Germline values: CDR1 DFQATT, CDR2 SNEGSKA (reference sequence). There are 12 residues in the CDR3. The CDR3 nucleotides read TGCAGTGCAGGACAGGGTCGGACTGAAGCTTTCTTT. Its protein is CSAGQGRTEAFF.

This rearrangement joins TRBV6-2 or TRBV6-3 to TRBJ2-5, with D tentatively TRBD2 (5 bases). Germline CDR1 reads MNHEY; CDR2 reads SVGEGT. V lost 6 bases and J lost 4, with 12 bases in between. The CDR3 contains 13 residues. The chain's CDR3 is CASRGQAGETQYF. Here the CDR3 DNA reads TGTGCCAGCAGAGGTCAGGCGGGAGAGACCCAGTACTTC.

The chain employs TRBV6-5 and TRBJ1-5; perhaps TRBD1 as D (6 bases). This CDR3 has 15 residues. Per germline, CDR1 MNHEY and CDR2 SVGAGI. Trimming removed 0 bases from V and 6 bases from J, with 12 bases in between. The CDR3 nucleotides are TGTGCCAGCAGTTACTCTGTACAGGGAGGTCAGCCCCAGCATTTT. It is translated as CASSYSVQGGQPQHF.

This sequence joins TRBV15 and TRBJ1-5, with D unclear. Germline lookup yields CDR1 LNHNV and CDR2 YYDKDF (reference sequence). Trimming took 0 bases from V and 0 from J, leaving 6 bases between them. This CDR3 is 15 amino acids long. Here the CDR3 DNA reads TGTGCCACCAGCAGAGATTTCCATAGCAATCAGCCCCAGCATTTT. This codes for CATSRDFHSNQPQHF.

In DNA form, the CDR3 reads TGTGCCAGCAGTTTTCCGACAGGGGGGGTGAACACTGAAGCTTTCTTT. Residues: CASSFPTGGVNTEAFF. The chain combines TRBV6-2 or TRBV6-3 with TRBJ1-1, with TRBD1 identical over 9 bases. The CDR3 has 16 amino acids. The germline V gene encodes CDR1 MNHEY and CDR2 SVGEGT. After removal of 4 bases from V and 0 bases from J, the junction contained 6 bases not matched to a gene.

The sample holds a few counts of this clonotype. The J gene is TRBJ1-6, the V gene TRBV12-3 or TRBV12-4; D might be TRBD1 (5 bases). CDR3 length: 14 residues. Trimming left V 5 bases short and J 8 bases short, with 13 bases between. CDR3: CASSPRVQDSPLHF. In DNA, the CDR3 is TGTGCCAGCAGTCCCAGGGTTCAGGATTCACCCCTCCACTTT.

The J gene is TRBJ1-3, the V gene TRBV28, with D possibly matching TRBD1 (5 bases). Trimming stripped 8 bases from V and 0 bases from J, with 17 bases between. Per germline, CDR1 MDHEN and CDR2 SYDVKM. The CDR3 is made up of 16 amino acids. This chain's CDR3 is CASWGRQLSSGNTIYF. The CDR3 DNA sequence: TGTGCCAGCTGGGGACGGCAGCTTAGCTCTGGAAACACCATATATTTT.

The gene calls are TRBV7-9 and TRBJ2-5, with 15 nucleotides matching TRBD2. V trimming: 4 bases; J trimming: 2 bases; junction bases outside the gene matches: 2. The CDR3 runs 16 residues. CDR1 and CDR2 from the germline V gene are SEHNR and FQNEAQ (reference sequence). The CDR3, as DNA: TGTGCCAGCAGCTACGGACTAGCGGGAGGGCAAGAGACCCAGTACTTC. Translated, it gives CASSYGLAGGQETQYF.

This clonotype was seen a handful of times. The V gene is TRBV20-1, the J gene TRBJ2-3; 7 nucleotides match TRBD2. With V trimmed by 0 bases and J by 3 bases, 6 bases remained unmatched. The CDR3 spans 15 residues. Germline V gives CDR1 DFQATT, CDR2 SNEGSKA (reference sequence). The CDR3 is CSARDWREITDTQYF. The CDR3 coding sequence is TGCAGTGCTAGAGATTGGCGGGAGATAACAGATACGCAGTATTTT.

The chain combines TRBV5-4 with TRBJ2-7; TRBD2 might be the D (6 bases). Germline V gene sequence: CDR1 SGHNT, CDR2 YYREEE (reference sequence). The ends were cut back, 1 base at V and 7 bases at J, with 9 bases in the middle. This CDR3 spans 12 amino acids. This chain's CDR3 is CASSLTAGEQYF. CDR3 nucleotides: TGTGCCAGCAGCTTGACGGCGGGGGAGCAGTACTTC.

The chain uses TRBV6-2 or TRBV6-3 and TRBJ2-5, with D possibly matching TRBD1 (6 bases). In germline, CDR1 is MNHEY, CDR2 SVGEGT. V gave up 5 bases and J gave up 2 bases, with 9 bases separating them. This CDR3 comprises 13 residues. The DNA for the CDR3 is TGTGCCAGCAGTCGCACAGGGCAAGAGACCCAGTACTTC. It specifies CASSRTGQETQYF.

This chain uses TRBV7-2 with TRBJ2-1; the match to TRBD2 covers 7 bases. This CDR3 contains 14 residues. With V trimmed by 5 bases and J by 6 bases, 7 bases remained unmatched. Germline-derived CDR1 and CDR2 are SGHTA and FQGNSA. CDR3 loop: CASSLGLGVNEQFF. CDR3 nucleotide sequence: TGTGCCAGCAGCCTCGGACTAGGAGTCAATGAGCAGTTCTTC.

This rearrangement joins TRBV9 to TRBJ1-1; tentative D call: TRBD1 (5 bases). In germline, CDR1 is SGDLS, CDR2 YYNGEE. Trimming left V 3 bases short and J 11 bases short, with 23 bases between. The CDR3 has 15 residues. The CDR3 here is CASSGYGTFGTDAFF. The CDR3 nucleotides are TGTGCCAGCAGCGGGTACGGGACTTTTGGTACGGACGCTTTCTTT.

The chain has TRBV6-5 and TRBJ2-7; 7 bases fit TRBD1. CDR3 size: 13 residues. V lost 6 bases to trimming and J lost 5 bases; unmatched junction nucleotides: 7. CDR1 and CDR2 (germline): MNHEY, SVGAGI. The CDR3 sequence: CASRRQGADEQYV. The DNA for the CDR3 is TGTGCCAGCAGGAGACAGGGTGCCGACGAGCAGTACGTC.

The chain has TRBV7-2 and TRBJ2-1, with TRBD2 matching 12 bases. The ends lost 5 bases at V and 7 bases at J; junction bases unmatched: 12. This CDR3 comprises 17 residues. The germline CDR1 and CDR2 sequences are SGHTA and FQGNSA. CDR3 sequence reads: CASSHPSGRAVGNEQFF. CDR3 bases: TGTGCCAGCAGCCACCCTAGCGGGAGGGCCGTAGGGAATGAGCAGTTCTTC. The variable domain in full, completed from reference TRBV7-2 and TRBJ2-1, reads GAGVSQSPSNKVTEKGKDVELRCDPISGHTALYWYRQSLGQGLEFLIYFQGNSAPDKSGLPSDRFSAERTGGSVSTLTIQRTQQEDSAVYLCASSHPSGRAVGNEQFFGPGTRLTVL.

This clonotype has a handful of counts. This chain links TRBV12-3 or TRBV12-4 with TRBJ2-1, with 8 bases that match TRBD2. The CDR3 covers 16 residues. The V and J ends lost 3 bases and 4 bases, in that order; junction bases with no gene match: 8. The CDR3 reads CASSLVAGISYNEQFF. The CDR3 DNA reads as TGTGCCAGCAGTTTGGTAGCGGGAATTAGTTACAATGAGCAGTTCTTC.

V is TRBV27 and J is TRBJ1-2; D possibly corresponds to TRBD1 (6 bases). The V gene lost 5 bases and the J gene lost 6 bases, with 13 bases spanning the gap. Per the germline V gene, CDR1 is MNHEY and CDR2 is SMNVEV (reference sequence). CDR3 length: 13 amino acids. CDR3 region: CASSPPGANGYTF. CDR3 DNA: TGTGCCAGCAGTCCCCCGGGGGCAAATGGCTACACCTTC.

This clonotype was detected only a few times. The chain combines TRBV7-8 with TRBJ2-1; a possible D gene is TRBD2 (6 bases). Trimming removed 5 bases at V and 6 bases at J, with 17 bases between. Germline loops: CDR1 SGHVS, CDR2 FQNEAQ. This CDR3 has 15 residues. The CDR3 bases are TGTGCCAGCAGCAAGGGCGGGACCCTCGCCAATGAGCAGTTCTTC. It codes for CASSKGGTLANEQFF.

This chain uses TRBV19 with TRBJ2-2, with D perhaps matching TRBD2 (6 bases). The CDR3 spans 14 residues. CDR1 is LNHDA, CDR2 SQIVND, per germline (reference sequence). V dropped 3 bases and J dropped 8 bases, with 13 bases sitting between them. CDR3 sequence reads: CASSIGGLSGELFF. The CDR3 DNA follows: TGTGCCAGTAGTATCGGGGGTCTGTCTGGGGAGCTGTTTTTT.

This CDR3 reads CASSPLVPGLETQYF. The CDR3 region has the DNA TGTGCCAGCAGCCCATTAGTCCCGGGACTGGAGACCCAGTACTTC. The chain is built from TRBV7-6 and TRBJ2-5, with D possibly being TRBD2 (6 bases). Deletions cut 5 bases from V and 5 bases from J, with 18 bases between. The germline V gene encodes CDR1 SGHVS and CDR2 FNYEAQ. There are 15 residues in the CDR3.